The rows below give T cell receptor beta chains drawn from one sample of a study of blood T cells in healthy people across ages. TCRdb re-called the 5' RACE reads through MiXCR, storing one row per CDR3 protein. The table records some 790,000 distinct CDR3 sequences, 29% of them present only once. Sequenced sample: blood. These receptor sequences come from a woman of 80 years or more in good health. Each CDR3 is given with its conserved first and last residue. The D gene is left open where the match is weak. The size entry is marked missing in some rows and otherwise reads once, few, many or a size class.

>many|TRBD1|TRBV6-6|TRBJ2-1|16
TGTGCCAGCAGTTCCCTCCGGGACAGGGCAACCAATGAGCAGTTCTTC
CASSSLRDRATNEQFF
>many|TRBD1|TRBV7-8|TRBJ2-1|20
TGTGCCAGCAGCGTATACACCGGGACAGGGGGGACCCCCCGCGGCAATGAGCAGTTCTTC
CASSVYTGTGGTPRGNEQFF
>NA|NA|TRBV18|TRBJ2-3|16
TGTGCCAGCTCATCGCGGATGGTCACACACACAGATACGCAGTATTTT
CASSSRMVTHTDTQYF
>many|TRBD1|TRBV10-2|TRBJ2-7|14
TGCGCCAGCAGGTCGGATGGGACAGGGTACGAGCAGTACTTC
CASRSDGTGYEQYF
>NA|TRBD2|TRBV5-8|TRBJ2-3|16
TGTGCCGGCAGCTTGAGGGGGACTAGCGGCCTCCGGACGCAGTATTTT
CAGSLRGTSGLRTQYF
>NA|TRBD2|TRBV14|TRBJ2-6|19
TGTGCCAGCAGCCCGGGACTAGCGGGGGCCCGGCCTGGGGCCAACGTCCTGACTTTC
CASSPGLAGARPGANVLTF
>many|TRBD1|TRBV9|TRBJ2-7|14
TGTGCCAGCAGCCCGCGGACAGGGGGCGACGAGCAGTACTTC
CASSPRTGGDEQYF
>many|TRBD1|TRBV7-2|TRBJ2-3|14
TGTGCCAGCAGCAGCCAGACAGGGCCAGATACGCAGTATTTT
CASSSQTGPDTQYF
>few|NA|TRBV11-1|TRBJ2-2|12
TGTGCCAGCAGCCTAAACATGGGGGAGCTGTTTTTT
CASSLNMGELFF
>many|TRBD1|TRBV5-4|TRBJ2-1|16
TGTGCCAGCAGCTCTGGGGACAGGGGGCGCAAGAATGAGCAGTTCTTC
CASSSGDRGRKNEQFF